This is a list of T cell receptor beta chains from one sample in a study of cytomegalovirus exposure and HLA in healthy donors. Using immunoSEQ multiplex PCR, the repertoire was profiled, and TCRdb retains in-frame clones only, with some absent. The repertoire holds about 150,000 clones, with roughly 83% as singletons. Specimen: PBMCs. The receptors come from a man younger than 40 in good health and CMV-seropositive. Each CDR3 is given with its conserved first and last residue. A D gene is named only where the DNA matches it firmly. Rows may omit the clone size; those that give it use once, few, many or a size class.

size	J	D	V	CDR3	DNA
few	TRBJ2-1	.	TRBV5-4	CASSLNRNEQFF	TGTGCCAGCAGCTTAAATCGGAATGAGCAGTTCTTC
.	TRBJ2-3	.	TRBV7-3	CASSPDYTDTQYF	TGTGCCAGCAGCCCCGACTACACAGATACGCAGTATTTT
.	TRBJ2-7	TRBD1	TRBV6-1	CASSDLNRGLYEQYF	TGTGCCAGCAGTGATCTGAACAGGGGGCTCTACGAGCAGTACTTC
few	TRBJ1-3	.	TRBV6-1	CASKELNSGNTIYF	TGTGCCAGCAAAGAACTGAACTCTGGAAACACCATATATTTT
.	TRBJ1-2	TRBD1	TRBV7-3	CASSPDRDLNYGYTF	TGTGCCAGCAGCCCTGACAGGGACCTTAACTATGGCTACACCTTC
.	TRBJ2-7	.	TRBV7-2	CASSIVGGASYEQYF	TGTGCCAGCAGCATAGTCGGGGGAGCTAGCTACGAGCAGTACTTC
.	TRBJ2-1	.	TRBV5-8	CASSLGLSSYNEQFF	TGTGCCAGCAGCTTGGGACTAAGCTCCTACAATGAGCAGTTCTTC
.	TRBJ1-3	TRBD1	TRBV5-4	CASSLEGIRTGRNTIYF	TGTGCCAGCAGCTTGGAAGGTATCCGGACAGGGAGAAACACCATATATTTT
few	TRBJ2-1	TRBD2	TRBV29-1	CSVDTSGSHNEQFF	TGCAGCGTTGACACTAGCGGGAGCCACAATGAGCAGTTCTTC
.	TRBJ2-6	TRBD1	TRBV6-1	CASSGERDRVRSGANVLTF	TGTGCCAGCAGTGGGGAAAGGGACAGGGTCCGCTCTGGGGCCAACGTCCTGACTTTC
.	TRBJ2-6	.	TRBV28	CASRRQGYGANVLTF	TGTGCCAGCAGGAGGCAGGGGTACGGGGCCAACGTCCTGACTTTC
.	TRBJ1-1	.	TRBV29-1	CSVETRQSMNTEAFF	TGCAGCGTTGAGACCCGACAGTCCATGAACACTGAAGCTTTCTTT
.	TRBJ2-6	TRBD1	TRBV7-2	CASSWGQGTFGANVLTF	TGTGCCAGCAGCTGGGGACAGGGAACGTTTGGGGCCAACGTCCTGACTTTC
.	TRBJ2-2	TRBD2	TRBV27	CASSLGTSVTGELFF	TGTGCCAGCAGTTTAGGGACTAGCGTCACCGGGGAGCTGTTTTTT
.	TRBJ2-5	.	TRBV14	CASSQYRGETQYF	TGTGCCAGCAGCCAATACCGGGGGGAGACCCAGTACTTC
.	TRBJ2-7	.	TRBV30	CAWTQGLRPEQYF	TGTGCCTGGACCCAGGGTTTACGGCCAGAGCAGTACTTC
.	TRBJ2-7	.	TRBV15	CATSTFLGQGYEQYF	TGTGCCACCAGCACCTTTCTCGGGCAGGGCTACGAGCAGTACTTC
.	TRBJ1-1	.	TRBV30	CAWSLQGDTEAFF	TGTGCCTGGAGCCTACAGGGAGACACTGAAGCTTTCTTT
.	TRBJ1-1	.	TRBV19	CASSMAVDTEAFF	TGTGCCAGTAGTATGGCAGTTGACACTGAAGCTTTCTTT
.	TRBJ1-1	TRBD1	TRBV28	CASSSGQPKLEAFF	TGTGCCAGCAGCTCGGGACAGCCAAAACTCGAAGCTTTCTTT
.	TRBJ1-2	.	TRBV15	CATSRDLEGLYGYTF	TGTGCCACCAGCAGAGATCTCGAGGGTCTCTATGGCTACACCTTC
.	TRBJ1-6	TRBD1	TRBV5-1	CASSSAGTDNSPLHF	TGCGCCAGCAGCTCGGCCGGGACAGATAATTCACCCCTCCACTTT